The 28 T cell receptor beta chains below come from one sample, sequenced in a study of shared clonotypes between healthy human individuals (dated by TCRdb to 2018 to 2021). Library creation used the immunoSEQ multiplex PCR assay. Drawn from immuneACCESS, this table holds only the in-frame rearrangements with V and J called that TCRdb kept. Clones are partly lost; checked studies trace under half to an unresolved V gene and leave the rest unexplained. Counted in this sample were 2 million to 2.5 million clones; under 95% of them appeared once. More than 0.35% of the sample is in the top ten clones. The sequenced material came from naive CD4+ T cells from PBMCs. The sample's cell subset or site label, decoded: CD45RA+ positively selected. These receptors originate from a man between 18 and 29 years old in good health. Some clones in this sample may be carry-over from other donors' samples.

V is TRBV7-3 and J is TRBJ2-1; tentative D call: TRBD2 (6 bases). CDR1 and CDR2 from the germline V gene are SGHTA and FQGTGA. The germline V and J ends were trimmed by 1 base and 4 bases, with 14 bases remaining between them. The CDR3 runs to 16 residues. CDR3 sequence (DNA): TGTGCCAGCAGCTTAAGTGGCGCGGGGTTATACAATGAGCAGTTCTTC. Its translation: CASSLSGAGLYNEQFF.

This rearrangement joins TRBV30 to TRBJ2-7, with TRBD1 matching over 7 bases. CDR3 length: 12 residues. Germline V CDR1 and CDR2: GTSNPN, SVGIG (reference sequence). With 3 bases clipped from V and 2 bases from J, the junction kept 1 base outside the gene matches. CDR3 loop: CAWRGQPYEQYF. The CDR3, as DNA: TGTGCCTGGAGGGGACAGCCCTACGAGCAGTACTTC.

The J gene is TRBJ2-7, the V gene TRBV2, with a possible D match to TRBD2 (6 bases). The CDR3 length is 14 residues. The V gene's germline CDR1 is SNHLY and CDR2 FYNNEI. Trimming took off 6 bases at V and 0 bases at J, with 12 bases between the two ends. CDR3 in amino acids: CASSGTASSYEQYF. Written as DNA, the CDR3 is TGTGCCAGCAGCGGGACTGCGAGCTCCTACGAGCAGTACTTC. The full variable domain, rest sourced from reference TRBV2 and TRBJ2-7, is EPEVTQTPSHQVTQMGQEVILRCVPISNHLYFYWYRQILGQKVEFLVSFYNNEISEKSEIFDDQFSVERPDGSNFTLKIRSTKLEDSAMYFCASSGTASSYEQYFGPGTRLTVT.

This chain links TRBV5-1 with TRBJ2-3; 7 positions agree with TRBD2. With 4 bases clipped from V and 7 bases from J, the junction kept 15 bases outside the gene matches. The germline gives CDR1 SGHRS, CDR2 YFSETQ. This CDR3 is 16 amino acids long. The CDR3 loop is CASSQTGGGRDYTQYF. In DNA form, the CDR3 reads TGCGCCAGCAGCCAAACCGGTGGCGGGAGAGATTATACGCAGTATTTT.

J is TRBJ1-1 and V is TRBV6-5, with TRBD1 matching 7 bases. CDR1 is MNHEY and CDR2 is SVGAGI in the germline V gene. CDR3 length: 14 amino acids. V gave up 6 bases and J gave up 1 base; unmatched junction bases: 5. As DNA, the CDR3 is TGTGCCAGCAGACCGACAGGGAGGAACACTGAAGCTTTCTTT. Translation gives CASRPTGRNTEAFF.

This rearrangement joins TRBV28 to TRBJ2-2, with D perhaps matching TRBD2 (6 bases). Looked up from germline, CDR1 is MDHEN and CDR2 is SYDVKM. Trimming took off 3 bases at V and 4 bases at J, with 9 bases between the two ends. CDR3 length: 14 residues. CDR3 bases: TGTGCCAGCAGTTTCGGGAGTCGCACCGGGGAGCTGTTTTTT. It yields the protein CASSFGSRTGELFF.

In its sample, this clone was seen once. The V call is TRBV30, the J call TRBJ2-7; D not resolved. V lost 2 bases and J lost 6, with 11 bases in between. The CDR3 runs 12 residues. CDR1 is GTSNPN, CDR2 SVGIG, per germline (reference sequence). Written as DNA, the CDR3 is TGTGCCTGGAGTCCTACCGGTCCCGAGCAGTACTTC. Amino acid sequence: CAWSPTGPEQYF. The full variable domain, rest sourced from reference TRBV30 and TRBJ2-7, is SQTIHQWPATLVQPVGSPLSLECTVEGTSNPNLYWYRQAAGRGLQLLFYSVGIGQISSEVPQNLSASRPQDRQFILSSKKLLLSDSGFYLCAWSPTGPEQYFGPGTRLTVT.

CDR3 bases: TGCGCCAGCAGACTGGCCGCTACAGCGGGAGGCGAAAAACTGTTTTTT. Amino acid sequence: CASRLAATAGGEKLFF. This chain links TRBV5-1 with TRBJ1-4; D gene ambiguous. This CDR3 is built from 16 residues. In germline, CDR1 is SGHRS, CDR2 YFSETQ. Trimming removed 5 bases from V and 8 bases from J, with 22 bases in between.

The chain recombines TRBV27 with TRBJ2-1; D might be TRBD2 (6 bases). Per the germline V gene, CDR1 is MNHEY and CDR2 is SMNVEV (reference sequence). CDR3 size: 15 residues. Trimming removed 0 bases from V and 3 bases from J, with 9 bases in between. Here the CDR3 reads CASSLSDYIYNEQFF. Here the CDR3 DNA reads TGTGCCAGCAGTTTATCGGACTACATCTACAATGAGCAGTTCTTC.

The chain uses TRBV21-1 and TRBJ2-7; the D segment call TRBD2 is taken from the table without a DNA check. TRBV21-1 is a listed pseudogene. The CDR3 is 16 residues long. The CDR3 region has the DNA TGTGCCAGCACGGATGAGGTAGCGCTTAGCTCCTACGAGCAGTACTTC. Translated: CASTDEVALSSYEQYF.

The chain employs TRBV10-3 and TRBJ2-3, with TRBD1 matching 8 bases. The germline V gene has CDR1 ENHRY and CDR2 SYGVKD. The CDR3 sequence is 12 residues long. With 8 bases clipped from V and 4 bases from J, the junction kept 2 bases outside the gene matches. CDR3 residues: CAIQGAADTQYF. DNA of the CDR3: TGTGCCATCCAGGGGGCCGCAGATACGCAGTATTTT.

The rearrangement uses TRBV4-1 and TRBJ2-7; 11 bases fit TRBD2. Germline CDR1 is MGHRA and CDR2 is YSYEKL. CDR3 size: 18 residues. After removal of 3 bases from V and 3 bases from J, the junction contained 13 bases not matched to a gene. For the CDR3, the DNA is TGCGCCAGCAGCCAGCCCAAAAGCACTAGCGGGAGAATCTACGAGCAGTACTTC. Translating it yields CASSQPKSTSGRIYEQYF.

The chain couples TRBV7-9 to TRBJ2-1, with 14 bases that match TRBD2. Per the germline V gene, CDR1 is SEHNR and CDR2 is FQNEAQ (reference sequence). The J segment lost 7 bases and the V segment lost 4 bases, leaving 12 bases of the junction unmatched. This CDR3 region has 18 residues. The CDR3 DNA follows: TGTGCCAGCAGCTACGGACTAGCGGGAGGAGAGATCAGGAATGAGCAGTTCTTC. Translating it yields CASSYGLAGGEIRNEQFF. The entire variable domain, with the rest obtained from reference TRBV7-9 and TRBJ2-1, is as follows: DTGVSQNPRHKITKRGQNVTFRCDPISEHNRLYWYRQTLGQGPEFLTYFQNEAQLEKSRLLSDRFSAERPKGSFSTLEIQRTEQGDSAMYLCASSYGLAGGEIRNEQFFGPGTRLTVL.

DNA for the CDR3: TGTGCCAGCTCCCCCTGGGTTGGGGCAGATACGCAGTATTTT. This encodes CASSPWVGADTQYF. V usage is TRBV18 and J usage is TRBJ2-3; no reliable D call. V was pared by 6 bases and J by 4 bases, with 14 bases between. The CDR3 runs 14 residues. CDR1 is KGHSH and CDR2 is LQKENI in the germline V gene.

The chain combines TRBV29-1 with TRBJ2-7, with unresolved D. The ends were cut back, 6 bases at V and 6 bases at J, with 18 bases in the middle. This CDR3 has 13 amino acids. In germline, CDR1 is SQVTM, CDR2 ANQGSEA. The DNA for the CDR3 is TGCAGCGTCCTTCTAATGCGCGGCCTCGAGCAGTACTTC. It encodes CSVLLMRGLEQYF.

This chain joins TRBV6-5 and TRBJ2-1, with D possibly being TRBD2 (6 bases). Trimming removed 8 bases from V and 10 bases from J, with 15 bases in between. Germline CDR1 MNHEY, CDR2 SVGAGI. The CDR3 runs 12 residues. The chain's CDR3 is CASGRTSEEQFF. Here the CDR3 DNA reads TGTGCCAGCGGGAGGACCTCAGAGGAGCAGTTCTTC.

The V gene is TRBV19, the J gene TRBJ2-7; D remains unclear. This CDR3 is built from 14 residues. The V and J ends lost 3 bases and 2 bases respectively, with 11 bases between them. The germline V gene has CDR1 LNHDA and CDR2 SQIVND (reference sequence). CDR3 nucleotide sequence: TGTGCCAGTAGTATCTCTGGGTACCCCTACGAGCAGTACTTC. It translates to CASSISGYPYEQYF.

The chain carries TRBV6-4 and TRBJ2-7; 11 bases agree with TRBD2. CDR1 and CDR2 from the germline V gene are MRHNA and SNTAGT. The length of the CDR3 is 14 residues. The V gene end was trimmed by 6 bases and the J gene end by 2 bases; junction bases not matched to a gene: 3. CDR3 protein: CASSKTSGAYEQYF. CDR3 nucleotide sequence: TGTGCCAGCAGCAAGACTAGCGGGGCCTACGAGCAGTACTTC.

This chain joins TRBV7-8 and TRBJ1-5; tentative D call: TRBD1 (5 bases). V was clipped by 6 bases and J by 7 bases, with 16 bases between them. CDR1 and CDR2 from the germline V gene are SGHVS and FQNEAQ. This CDR3 has 14 amino acids. The CDR3 DNA reads as TGTGCCAGCAGGCGTTTGGGGGGAGGACAGCCCCAGCATTTT. Amino acid sequence: CASRRLGGGQPQHF.

The V and J genes are TRBV5-1 and TRBJ2-3; TRBD1 aligns across 11 bases. The germline gives CDR1 SGHRS, CDR2 YFSETQ. The CDR3 sequence is 15 residues long. Germline trimming cut 3 bases from V and 2 bases from J; bases unmatched to any gene: 2. The CDR3 coding sequence is TGCGCCAGCAGCTGGGGACAGGGGGTCACAGATACGCAGTATTTT. It yields the protein CASSWGQGVTDTQYF.

About this clone: The sample holds other DNA sequences that translate to the same CDR3. CDR3 nucleotides: TGCAGCGTTGAGAGGGTAGGAGAGACCCAGTACTTC. Translating it yields CSVERVGETQYF. The V and J genes are TRBV29-1 and TRBJ2-5; tentative D call: TRBD2 (5 bases). The CDR3 loop spans 12 amino acids. Germline CDR1 and CDR2: SQVTM and ANQGSEA. Trimming took 3 bases from V and 4 from J, leaving 9 bases between them.

V and J are TRBV7-2 and TRBJ1-1; D remains ambiguous. Trimming took 1 base from V and 6 from J, leaving 12 bases between them. This CDR3 comprises 14 residues. Germline V lookup: CDR1 SGHTA, CDR2 FQGNSA. Written as DNA, the CDR3 is TGTGCCAGCAGCTTAGGCGTCTCGGGTTCTGAAGCTTTCTTT. It is translated as CASSLGVSGSEAFF. Using reference TRBV7-2 and TRBJ1-1 for the parts outside the CDR3, the full variable domain is GAGVSQSPSNKVTEKGKDVELRCDPISGHTALYWYRQSLGQGLEFLIYFQGNSAPDKSGLPSDRFSAERTGGSVSTLTIQRTQQEDSAVYLCASSLGVSGSEAFFGQGTRLTVV.

The DNA of the CDR3 is TGTGCCAGCAGCTTAGGTGGGACTAGCGGGAGGACTAAAGAAGATACGCAGTATTTT. Translating it yields CASSLGGTSGRTKEDTQYF. The chain carries TRBV7-6 and TRBJ2-3; 15 nucleotides align to TRBD2. Germline CDR1 and CDR2: SGHVS and FNYEAQ. CDR3 length equals 19 residues. The trim removed 1 base at V and 5 bases at J, leaving 10 bases unmatched.

The chain uses TRBV7-2 and TRBJ2-7, with D possibly matching TRBD2 (6 bases). V shed 2 bases and J shed 1 base, with 15 bases lying between them. The length of the CDR3 is 16 residues. In germline, CDR1 is SGHTA, CDR2 FQGNSA. The CDR3 region is CASSLQARGRSYEQYF. CDR3 nucleotide sequence: TGTGCCAGCAGCTTACAAGCCAGAGGGAGGTCCTACGAGCAGTACTTC.

The chain is built from TRBV4-1 and TRBJ1-3, with D unclear. There are 15 residues in the CDR3. CDR1 is MGHRA, CDR2 YSYEKL, per germline. V shed 6 bases and J shed 1 base, with 13 bases lying between them. CDR3 amino acids: CASSPIRGSGNTIYF. CDR3 in DNA: TGCGCCAGCAGTCCAATACGGGGATCTGGAAACACCATATATTTT.

V usage is TRBV6-1 and J usage is TRBJ1-5; perhaps TRBD1 as D (6 bases). Germline loops: CDR1 MNHNS, CDR2 SASEGT. This CDR3 comprises 15 residues. Trimming shortened V by 7 bases and J by 2 bases, and 15 bases separated the two germline ends. The CDR3 loop reads CASTGQKGGNQPQHF. CDR3 nucleotide sequence: TGTGCCAGCACGGGACAAAAAGGAGGCAATCAGCCCCAGCATTTT.

About this clone itself: The sample contains more than one DNA sequence encoding this CDR3. V gene TRBV10-3 combines with J gene TRBJ2-5; D unresolved. The germline V and J ends were trimmed by 0 bases and 4 bases, with 6 bases remaining between them. Germline CDR1 and CDR2: ENHRY and SYGVKD. The CDR3 loop spans 13 amino acids. The CDR3 loop reads CAISESGRETQYF. The CDR3 DNA reads as TGTGCCATCAGTGAGTCCGGACGAGAGACCCAGTACTTC.

On this clone itself: The same CDR3 is also encoded by other DNA sequences in this sample. V gene TRBV6-6 combines with J gene TRBJ2-3; D is unresolved. With 0 bases removed from V and 2 bases from J, the gap between germline ends came to 6 bases. CDR1 and CDR2 (germline): MNHNY, SVGAGI (reference sequence). This CDR3 region has 14 residues. The CDR3: CASSYSDPTDTQYF. The CDR3 nucleotides read TGTGCCAGCAGTTACTCCGACCCCACAGATACGCAGTATTTT.